This entry lists 30 T cell receptor beta chains sequenced from one sample in a study of cytomegalovirus exposure and HLA in healthy donors. Sequencing was performed with immunoSEQ multiplex PCR; in TCRdb, only in-frame clones are kept and a portion is missing. The sample consists of roughly 100,000 clones, 88% of them appearing once. Source material: PBMCs. Source of these receptors: a woman in her late teens or twenties in good health and CMV-seropositive.

The gene calls are TRBV28 and TRBJ1-2; 9 bases map to TRBD1. V was pared by 9 bases and J by 5 bases, with 13 bases of the junction left unmatched. Germline values: CDR1 MDHEN, CDR2 SYDVKM. There are 15 residues in the CDR3. CDR3: CASGKRDREFYGYTF. In DNA, the CDR3 is TGTGCCAGTGGGAAGAGGGACAGGGAATTTTATGGCTACACCTTC.

J is TRBJ2-7 and V is TRBV6-1, with 7 bases lining up with TRBD1. The germline V gene encodes CDR1 MNHNS and CDR2 SASEGT. V lost 1 base and J lost 3; bases outside the gene matches: 6. The CDR3 sequence is 15 residues long. In DNA form, the CDR3 reads TGTGCCAGCAGTGAAGGAAGGGGGCGGTTCTACGAGCAGTACGTC. Its translation is CASSEGRGRFYEQYV.

Only one count was recorded for this clone. V is TRBV28 and J is TRBJ2-5; no definite D call. V was clipped by 6 bases and J by 3 bases, with 14 bases between them. The CDR3 extends over 14 amino acids. Germline V CDR1 and CDR2: MDHEN, SYDVKM. CDR3 amino acids: CASSRIHTKETQYF. CDR3 bases: TGTGCCAGCAGCCGTATCCACACCAAAGAGACCCAGTACTTC.

The J gene is TRBJ2-7, the V gene TRBV11-2; D might be TRBD1 (6 bases). This CDR3 has 15 amino acids. Trimming removed 5 bases at V and 2 bases at J, with 16 bases between. CDR1 is SGHAT and CDR2 is FQNNGV in the germline V gene. Here the CDR3 DNA reads TGTGCCAGCAGCCTCGGGGCAGGGGAAACCTACGAGCAGTACTTC. Protein sequence: CASSLGAGETYEQYF.

This CDR3 is CASRRGHNEQFF. The CDR3 coding sequence is TGTGCCAGCAGGCGGGGACACAATGAGCAGTTCTTC. The chain combines TRBV11-2 with TRBJ2-1, with D perhaps TRBD2 (6 bases). Germline V gives CDR1 SGHAT, CDR2 FQNNGV. The V and J ends lost 6 bases and 5 bases respectively, with 8 bases between them. The CDR3 loop spans 12 amino acids.

J is TRBJ1-6 and V is TRBV5-6, with D unresolved. Trimming took 0 bases from V and 6 from J, leaving 10 bases between them. The germline V gene encodes CDR1 SGHDT and CDR2 YYEEEE. The CDR3 is 15 residues long. The CDR3 reads CASSLGQNTNSPLHF. CDR3 sequence (DNA): TGTGCCAGCAGCTTGGGTCAGAATACTAATTCACCCCTCCACTTT.

In its sample, this clone was seen once. The chain combines TRBV5-6 with TRBJ1-5; D uncertain. V was cut by 0 bases and J by 4 bases, with 11 bases left in between. Germline lookup yields CDR1 SGHDT and CDR2 YYEEEE. The CDR3 loop spans 15 amino acids. CDR3 amino acids: CASSLVGTGNQPQHF. CDR3 bases: TGTGCCAGCAGCTTGGTTGGTACCGGGAATCAGCCCCAGCATTTT.

The V gene is TRBV27, the J gene TRBJ1-1; 7 bases are shared with TRBD1. This CDR3 has 15 amino acids. Losses at the gene ends were 6 bases for V and 0 bases for J; bases not matched to a gene: 7. Germline V CDR1 and CDR2: MNHEY, SMNVEV (reference sequence). The CDR3: CASRRQGNLNTEAFF. In DNA form, the CDR3 reads TGTGCCAGCAGACGACAGGGAAATTTGAACACTGAAGCTTTCTTT.

The CDR3 loop is CASSLAVKGARDYGYTF. In DNA form, the CDR3 reads TGCGCCAGCAGCTTGGCCGTTAAAGGGGCACGAGACTATGGCTACACCTTC. The J gene is TRBJ1-2, the V gene TRBV5-1, with D perhaps TRBD1 (5 bases). Germline-derived CDR1 and CDR2 are SGHRS and YFSETQ. CDR3 length equals 17 residues. V dropped 0 bases and J dropped 3 bases, with 18 bases sitting between them.

The CDR3 is CASNRLAGNTGELFF. For the CDR3, the DNA is TGTGCCAGCAATCGACTAGCGGGGAACACCGGGGAGCTGTTTTTT. The V gene is TRBV7-2, the J gene TRBJ2-2, with TRBD2 matching over 10 bases. This CDR3 is built from 15 residues. The germline CDR1 and CDR2 sequences are SGHTA and FQGNSA. V lost 7 bases, J lost 1 base, and 3 bases stayed unmatched. Full variable domain (missing parts from reference TRBV7-2 and TRBJ2-2): GAGVSQSPSNKVTEKGKDVELRCDPISGHTALYWYRQSLGQGLEFLIYFQGNSAPDKSGLPSDRFSAERTGGSVSTLTIQRTQQEDSAVYLCASNRLAGNTGELFFGEGSRLTVL.

The V and J genes are TRBV28 and TRBJ2-7, with 7 bases fitting TRBD1. This CDR3 has 13 amino acids. From germline, CDR1 is MDHEN and CDR2 SYDVKM. V shed 4 bases, J shed 5 bases, and the junction held 5 bases outside the gene matches. The CDR3: CASSSLGQDEQYV. The CDR3 nucleotides are TGTGCCAGCAGTTCATTAGGACAGGACGAGCAGTACGTC.

The rearrangement joins TRBV4-1 to TRBJ2-5, with 10 nucleotides matching TRBD1. The germline V gene encodes CDR1 MGHRA and CDR2 YSYEKL. V shed 4 bases and J 6 bases; nucleotides not matched to a gene: 8. This CDR3 has 15 amino acids. The CDR3 sequence: CASSRDRDRGQTQYF. For the CDR3, the DNA is TGCGCCAGCAGCCGTGACCGGGACAGGGGACAGACCCAGTACTTC.

The chain uses TRBV27 and TRBJ2-3; 9 bases line up with TRBD2. Germline V lookup: CDR1 MNHEY, CDR2 SMNVEV (reference sequence). The CDR3 sequence is 16 residues long. J was trimmed by 0 bases and V by 5 bases; bases with no gene match: 6. CDR3 nucleotides: TGTGCCAGCAGTCGTTCTAGCGGGGCGAGCACAGATACGCAGTATTTT. Its protein product is CASSRSSGASTDTQYF.

This clone was recorded a few times. V is TRBV18 and J is TRBJ1-6, with 7 bases lining up with TRBD1. With 3 bases clipped from V and 5 bases from J, the junction kept 4 bases outside the gene matches. CDR1 and CDR2 from the germline V gene are KGHSH and LQKENI. CDR3 size: 15 residues. CDR3 in amino acids: CASSPGDRDNSPLHF. The CDR3 nucleotides are TGTGCCAGCTCACCTGGGGACAGAGATAATTCACCCCTCCACTTT.

The J gene is TRBJ2-1, the V gene TRBV7-2; D not certain. With 1 base removed from V and 7 bases from J, the gap between germline ends came to 8 bases. Germline CDR1 reads SGHTA; CDR2 reads FQGNSA. This CDR3 region has 13 residues. The chain's CDR3 is CASSLGSGNEQFF. The CDR3, as DNA: TGTGCCAGCAGCTTAGGTTCAGGAAATGAGCAGTTCTTC.

This clone has just a few counts. The chain is built from TRBV6-6 and TRBJ2-7; 7 bases align to TRBD1. CDR1 MNHNY and CDR2 SVGAGI come from the germline V gene (reference sequence). Trimming took 7 bases from V and 1 from J; bases not matched to a gene: 7. This CDR3 has 14 residues. The DNA of the CDR3 is TGTGCCAGCACCCAGGGGGTTCGGTCCTACGAGCAGTACTTC. Translation gives CASTQGVRSYEQYF.

The chain uses TRBV6-1 and TRBJ1-5; TRBD1 aligns across 7 bases. The V and J ends lost 8 bases and 6 bases, in that order; junction bases with no gene match: 13. CDR3 length: 15 amino acids. Germline V gene data show CDR1 as MNHNS and CDR2 as SASEGT. The CDR3 region is CASLGTEEYGQPQHF. In DNA form, the CDR3 reads TGTGCCAGCCTTGGGACAGAGGAGTATGGTCAGCCCCAGCATTTT.

V usage is TRBV9 and J usage is TRBJ2-5; TRBD2 matches 7 bases. CDR1 and CDR2 from the germline V gene are SGDLS and YYNGEE. V lost 2 bases to trimming and J lost 0 bases; unmatched junction nucleotides: 1. The CDR3 runs 14 residues. The DNA for the CDR3 is TGTGCCAGCAGCGTGAGCGGGAACCAAGAGACCCAGTACTTC. Amino acids: CASSVSGNQETQYF.

The rearrangement joins TRBV28 to TRBJ2-7; D is possibly TRBD2 (6 bases). CDR1 and CDR2 (germline): MDHEN, SYDVKM. V lost 4 bases and J 2 bases, leaving 12 bases between the germline ends. The CDR3 is 14 amino acids. The CDR3 DNA reads as TGTGCCAGCAGTTACCGACCGGGGGCCTACGAGCAGTACTTC. Translation: CASSYRPGAYEQYF.

The chain links TRBV27 to TRBJ1-5; D is unclear. With 4 bases removed from V and 0 bases from J, the gap between germline ends came to 10 bases. Looked up from germline, CDR1 is MNHEY and CDR2 is SMNVEV (reference sequence). The CDR3 has 15 residues. Here the CDR3 reads CASSYVGNSNQPQHF. In DNA form, the CDR3 reads TGTGCCAGCAGTTACGTGGGCAATAGCAATCAGCCCCAGCATTTT.

CDR3 sequence (DNA): TGTGCCAGCAGCTCGCGACTCAGCACAGATACGCAGTATTTT. Translating gives CASSSRLSTDTQYF. The rearrangement links TRBV9 to TRBJ2-3; D is uncertain. Looked up from germline, CDR1 is SGDLS and CDR2 is YYNGEE. V was trimmed by 4 bases and J by 0 bases, leaving 9 bases between them. The CDR3 extends over 14 amino acids.

This chain joins TRBV28 and TRBJ1-1; unclear D gene. V lost 6 bases, J lost 1 base, and 9 bases lay in between. This CDR3 comprises 13 residues. Germline V gene data show CDR1 as MDHEN and CDR2 as SYDVKM. The chain's CDR3 is CASSQVRNTEAFF. The CDR3 coding sequence is TGTGCCAGCAGCCAGGTCCGGAACACTGAAGCTTTCTTT.

This chain links TRBV5-1 with TRBJ2-5; D is possibly TRBD1 (6 bases). There are 14 residues in the CDR3. V lost 4 bases and J 1 base, leaving 11 bases between the germline ends. The germline CDR1 and CDR2 sequences are SGHRS and YFSETQ. The CDR3 DNA reads as TGCGCCAGCAGCAAGACAGGTTCCCAAGAGACCCAGTACTTC. Translated: CASSKTGSQETQYF. The full variable domain, completed using reference TRBV5-1 and TRBJ2-5, is KAGVTQTPRYLIKTRGQQVTLSCSPISGHRSVSWYQQTPGQGLQFLFEYFSETQRNKGNFPGRFSGRQFSNSRSEMNVSTLELGDSALYLCASSKTGSQETQYFGPGTRLLVL.

The chain combines TRBV14 with TRBJ2-2; TRBD2 might be the D (7 bases). The V end was cut by 1 base, the J end by 5 bases, with 14 bases between. Germline V gene lookup returns CDR1 SGHDN and CDR2 FVKESK. The CDR3 has 16 amino acids. The DNA for the CDR3 is TGTGCCAGCAGCCAAGCGGGGGGCGCGCGGACCGGGGAGCTGTTTTTT. Translating gives CASSQAGGARTGELFF.

The rearrangement links TRBV5-6 to TRBJ2-7, with 9 bases matching TRBD1. V shed 0 bases and J 1 base; nucleotides not matched to a gene: 11. The CDR3 is 18 amino acids. In germline, CDR1 is SGHDT, CDR2 YYEEEE. The CDR3 region has the DNA TGTGCCAGCAGCTTGGTTTGGTCCCGGGACAGGGATTCCTACGAGCAGTACTTC. Translation: CASSLVWSRDRDSYEQYF.

The chain has TRBV4-1 and TRBJ2-3, with 11 bases that match TRBD2. The V and J ends lost 3 bases and 2 bases, in that order; junction bases with no gene match: 4. This CDR3 spans 16 amino acids. CDR1 and CDR2 (germline): MGHRA, YSYEKL. The CDR3 loop reads CASSQGLADTTDTQYF. For the CDR3, the DNA is TGCGCCAGCAGCCAGGGACTAGCGGATACCACAGATACGCAGTATTTT.

The chain combines TRBV18 with TRBJ1-5; D is possibly TRBD1 (5 bases). There are 15 residues in the CDR3. The germline CDR1 and CDR2 sequences are KGHSH and LQKENI. V lost 3 bases and J lost 6, with 15 bases in between. CDR3 nucleotide sequence: TGTGCCAGCTCACCCGACGCCAGGGTCGGTCAGCCCCAGCATTTT. It codes for CASSPDARVGQPQHF.

The chain has TRBV5-1 and TRBJ1-4; D might be TRBD1 (5 bases). The CDR3 is made up of 15 amino acids. The germline V and J ends were trimmed by 5 bases and 7 bases, with 18 bases remaining between them. Germline values: CDR1 SGHRS, CDR2 YFSETQ. CDR3 sequence reads: CASRTSMGGSEKLFF. The DNA for the CDR3 is TGCGCCAGCAGGACTTCGATGGGGGGGAGTGAAAAACTGTTTTTT. Variable domain in full (rest from reference TRBV5-1 and TRBJ1-4): KAGVTQTPRYLIKTRGQQVTLSCSPISGHRSVSWYQQTPGQGLQFLFEYFSETQRNKGNFPGRFSGRQFSNSRSEMNVSTLELGDSALYLCASRTSMGGSEKLFFGSGTQLSVL.

This chain's CDR3 is CASSVEGRNTIYF. As DNA, the CDR3 is TGTGCCAGCAGTGTCGAGGGTAGAAACACCATATATTTT. V gene TRBV2 combines with J gene TRBJ1-3, with unresolved D. Germline V lookup: CDR1 SNHLY, CDR2 FYNNEI. Trimming shortened V by 4 bases and J by 5 bases, and 9 bases separated the two germline ends. This CDR3 has 13 residues.

The rearrangement uses TRBV2 and TRBJ1-5; 9 bases line up with TRBD1. The CDR3 totals 14 residues. CDR1 and CDR2 (germline): SNHLY, FYNNEI. Trimming cost V 6 bases and J 10 bases; bases outside gene matches: 10. The CDR3 nucleotides are TGTGCCAGCAGCCTAGGGGACAGGGCGCAACCCCAGCATTTT. It codes for CASSLGDRAQPQHF.